The source of this T cell receptor beta chain is a study of cytomegalovirus exposure and HLA in healthy donors. Study conclusions and caveats: Certain sequence variants were highly shared and formed a cluster, and this cluster was likely a sequencing artifact. Researchers catalogued 150 or so TCR beta chains as cytomegalovirus-associated. Later analysis demonstrated an association between a missense DCLRE1C variant and TCR beta V- and J-gene trimming.

The V end lost 4 bases, the J end lost 4 bases, and 20 bases lay between the germline ends. The germline V gene encodes CDR1 WNHNN and CDR2 SYGVQD (reference sequence). This CDR3 has 17 amino acids. This clone was picked up one time. Its antigen is unknown. Researchers ran the PCR with 60 Vbeta and 13 Jbeta primers. Method: immunoSEQ multiplex PCR; TCRdb's copy keeps in-frame clones and lacks some. In the table there are 150,000 to 200,000 clones, around 74% of which are singletons. The TCR was taken from a female donor in good health and CMV-seronegative. Material for sequencing was PBMCs. The V and J genes are TRBV10-1 and TRBJ2-1; D ambiguous. The CDR3 here is CASSAIPTKTGYNEQFF. CDR3 sequence (DNA): TGCGCCAGCAGTGCCATCCCGACGAAGACTGGGTACAATGAGCAGTTCTTC.